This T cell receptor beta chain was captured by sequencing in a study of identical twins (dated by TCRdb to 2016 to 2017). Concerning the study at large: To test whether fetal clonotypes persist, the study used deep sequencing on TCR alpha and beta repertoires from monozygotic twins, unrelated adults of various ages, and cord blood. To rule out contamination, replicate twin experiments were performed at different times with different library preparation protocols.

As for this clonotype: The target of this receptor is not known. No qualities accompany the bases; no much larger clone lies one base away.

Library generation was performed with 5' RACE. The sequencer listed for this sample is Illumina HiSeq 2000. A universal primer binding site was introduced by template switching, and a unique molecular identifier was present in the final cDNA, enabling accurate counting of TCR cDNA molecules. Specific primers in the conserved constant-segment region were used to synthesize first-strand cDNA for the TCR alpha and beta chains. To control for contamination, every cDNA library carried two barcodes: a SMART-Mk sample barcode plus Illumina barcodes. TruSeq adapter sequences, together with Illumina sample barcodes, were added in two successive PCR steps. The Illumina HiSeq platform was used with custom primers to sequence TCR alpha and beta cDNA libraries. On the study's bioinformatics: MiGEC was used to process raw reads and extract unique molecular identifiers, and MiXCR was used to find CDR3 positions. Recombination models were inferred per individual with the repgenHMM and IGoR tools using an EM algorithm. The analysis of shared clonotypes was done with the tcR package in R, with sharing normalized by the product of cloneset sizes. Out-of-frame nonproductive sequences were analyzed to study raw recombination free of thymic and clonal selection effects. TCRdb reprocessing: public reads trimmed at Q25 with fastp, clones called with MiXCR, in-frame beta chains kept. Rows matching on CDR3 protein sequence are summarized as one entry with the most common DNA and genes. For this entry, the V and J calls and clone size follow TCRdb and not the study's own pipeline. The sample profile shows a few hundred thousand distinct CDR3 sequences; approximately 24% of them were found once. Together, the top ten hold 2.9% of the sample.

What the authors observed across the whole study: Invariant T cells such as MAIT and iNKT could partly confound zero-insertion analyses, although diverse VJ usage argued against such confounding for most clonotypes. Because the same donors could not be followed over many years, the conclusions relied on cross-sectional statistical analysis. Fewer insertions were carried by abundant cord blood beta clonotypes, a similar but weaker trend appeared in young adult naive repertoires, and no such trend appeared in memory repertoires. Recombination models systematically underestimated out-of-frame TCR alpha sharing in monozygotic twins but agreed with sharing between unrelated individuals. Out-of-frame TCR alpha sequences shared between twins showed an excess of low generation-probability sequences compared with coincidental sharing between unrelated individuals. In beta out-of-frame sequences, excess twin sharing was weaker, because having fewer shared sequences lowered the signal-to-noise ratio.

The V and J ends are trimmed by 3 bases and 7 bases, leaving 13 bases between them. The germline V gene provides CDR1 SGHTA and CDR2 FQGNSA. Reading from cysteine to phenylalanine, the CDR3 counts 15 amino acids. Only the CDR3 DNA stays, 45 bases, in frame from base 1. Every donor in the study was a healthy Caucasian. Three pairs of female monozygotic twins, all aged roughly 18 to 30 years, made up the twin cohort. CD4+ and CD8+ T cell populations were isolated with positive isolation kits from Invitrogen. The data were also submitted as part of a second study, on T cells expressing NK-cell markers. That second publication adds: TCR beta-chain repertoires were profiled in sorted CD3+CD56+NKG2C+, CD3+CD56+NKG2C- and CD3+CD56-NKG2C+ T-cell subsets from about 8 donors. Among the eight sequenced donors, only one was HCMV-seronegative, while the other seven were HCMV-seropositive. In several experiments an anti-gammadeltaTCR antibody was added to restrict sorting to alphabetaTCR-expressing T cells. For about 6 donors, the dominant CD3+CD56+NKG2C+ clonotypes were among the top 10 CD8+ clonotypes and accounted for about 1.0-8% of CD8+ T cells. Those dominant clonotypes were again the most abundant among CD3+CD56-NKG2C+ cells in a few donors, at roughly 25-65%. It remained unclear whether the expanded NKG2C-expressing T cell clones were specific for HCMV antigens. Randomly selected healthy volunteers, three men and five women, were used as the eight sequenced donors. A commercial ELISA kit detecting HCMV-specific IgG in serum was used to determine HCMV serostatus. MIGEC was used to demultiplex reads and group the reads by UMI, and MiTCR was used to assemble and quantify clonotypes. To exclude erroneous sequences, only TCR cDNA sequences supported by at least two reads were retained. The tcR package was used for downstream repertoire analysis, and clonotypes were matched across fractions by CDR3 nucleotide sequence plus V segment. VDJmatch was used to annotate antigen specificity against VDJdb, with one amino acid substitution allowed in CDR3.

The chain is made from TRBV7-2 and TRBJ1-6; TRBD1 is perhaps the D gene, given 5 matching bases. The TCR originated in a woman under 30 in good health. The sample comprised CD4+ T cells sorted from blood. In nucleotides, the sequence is TGTGCCAGCAGCTTGGGGTCAGGGAGGAATTCACCCCTCCACTTT. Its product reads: CASSLGSGRNSPLHF.